This is a list of T cell receptor beta chains from one sample in a study of human T cells and chemical hapten exposure. TCRdb processed the RACE reads anew with MiXCR; each CDR3 protein has one entry. The data hold almost 40,000 distinct CDR3 sequences, with roughly 9.5% observed a single time. Sequencing used whole blood, obtained in connection with sensitization to the hapten diphenylcyclopropenone (DPC). Every receptor here comes from a man aged 50-59 years with alopecia areata. Some clones in this sample may be carry-over from other donors' samples. Both conserved end residues are part of each CDR3. A D gene is named only where the DNA matches it firmly. The size of a clone is reported for some rows only, either as once, few or many, or as a class for expanded clones.

abundance: -
v_gene: TRBV10-3
d_gene: -
j_gene: TRBJ2-7
CDR3nt: TGTGCCATCAGTGAGTCCGCTAGCAATTCCTACGAGCAGTACTTC
CDR3aa: CAISESASNSYEQYF

abundance: few
v_gene: TRBV5-1
d_gene: -
j_gene: TRBJ2-1
CDR3nt: TGCGCCAGCAGCCCGCCCGGGAGTGAGCAGTTCTTC
CDR3aa: CASSPPGSEQFF

abundance: -
v_gene: TRBV30
d_gene: -
j_gene: TRBJ2-3
CDR3nt: TGTGCCTGGACGCCGGGGGGCTCAGATACGCAGTATTTT
CDR3aa: CAWTPGGSDTQYF

abundance: medium-sized
v_gene: TRBV6-2/TRBV6-3
d_gene: TRBD2
j_gene: TRBJ2-1
CDR3nt: TGTGCCAGCAGTTACTCGCCGACTAGCGGGATATACAATGAGCAGTTCTTC
CDR3aa: CASSYSPTSGIYNEQFF

abundance: many
v_gene: TRBV29-1
d_gene: TRBD1
j_gene: TRBJ2-7
CDR3nt: TGCAGCGTTGTAGTACAGGGGGCTTTCCACGAGCAGTACTTC
CDR3aa: CSVVVQGAFHEQYF

abundance: -
v_gene: TRBV19
d_gene: -
j_gene: TRBJ1-2
CDR3nt: TGTGCCAGTAGTATGAGGGACACCCCGTCCCAGTTCGGTGTTTATGGCTACACCTTC
CDR3aa: CASSMRDTPSQFGVYGYTF

abundance: medium-sized
v_gene: TRBV7-8
d_gene: TRBD1
j_gene: TRBJ1-2
CDR3nt: TGTGCCAGCAGCTTTGGGACAGGTGCTCATGGCTACACCTTC
CDR3aa: CASSFGTGAHGYTF

abundance: -
v_gene: TRBV4-1
d_gene: -
j_gene: TRBJ1-3
CDR3nt: TGCGCCAGCAGCCGGTACTGGAGCTCTGGAAACACCATATATTTT
CDR3aa: CASSRYWSSGNTIYF

abundance: -
v_gene: TRBV7-8
d_gene: TRBD1
j_gene: TRBJ2-7
CDR3nt: TGTGCCAGCAGCTTCAGGAACCCTAGGACAGGGGGCAGTTACGAGCAGTACTTC
CDR3aa: CASSFRNPRTGGSYEQYF

abundance: many
v_gene: TRBV24-1
d_gene: TRBD2
j_gene: TRBJ2-2
CDR3nt: TGTGCCACCAGTGATTTAGCGGGAGACACCGGGGAGCTGTTTTTT
CDR3aa: CATSDLAGDTGELFF

abundance: many
v_gene: TRBV9
d_gene: TRBD2
j_gene: TRBJ2-1
CDR3nt: TGTGCCAGCAGCGTTAGCGGGAGTTCCTACAATGAGCAGTTCTTC
CDR3aa: CASSVSGSSYNEQFF

abundance: -
v_gene: TRBV4-2
d_gene: TRBD2
j_gene: TRBJ2-4
CDR3nt: TGTGCCAGCAGCCTACTAGCGGGAGCGGTGGACATTCAGTACTTC
CDR3aa: CASSLLAGAVDIQYF

abundance: few
v_gene: TRBV18
d_gene: TRBD1
j_gene: TRBJ1-1
CDR3nt: TGTGCCAGCTCACCTATGGACAGGGGGGTAATGAACACTGAAGCTTTCTTT
CDR3aa: CASSPMDRGVMNTEAFF

abundance: many
v_gene: TRBV30
d_gene: -
j_gene: TRBJ1-1
CDR3nt: TGTGCCTGGAGTCTGTCCGGGAACACTGAAGCTTTCTTT
CDR3aa: CAWSLSGNTEAFF

abundance: many
v_gene: TRBV29-1
d_gene: -
j_gene: TRBJ1-2
CDR3nt: TGCAGCGTGGTACAGGGTACCGGCTATGGCTACACCTTC
CDR3aa: CSVVQGTGYGYTF

abundance: -
v_gene: TRBV20-1
d_gene: TRBD2
j_gene: TRBJ2-7
CDR3nt: TGCAGTGTCCCCCCCTCTAGCGGGAGGATCTACGAGCAGTACTTC
CDR3aa: CSVPPSSGRIYEQYF

abundance: many
v_gene: TRBV28
d_gene: -
j_gene: TRBJ2-1
CDR3nt: TGTGCCAGCAGTACCGGGGGGCTCGGGTTCTCCTACAATGAGCAGTTCTTC
CDR3aa: CASSTGGLGFSYNEQFF

abundance: few
v_gene: TRBV28
d_gene: TRBD1
j_gene: TRBJ2-3
CDR3nt: TGTGCCAGCCTAGACAGGGCCAGCACAGATACGCAGTATTTT
CDR3aa: CASLDRASTDTQYF

abundance: -
v_gene: TRBV14
d_gene: -
j_gene: TRBJ2-7
CDR3nt: TGTGCCAGCAGCCCTCCTGGGGCAGGTCGGAACGAGCAGTACTTC
CDR3aa: CASSPPGAGRNEQYF

abundance: few
v_gene: TRBV21-1
d_gene: -
j_gene: TRBJ2-3
CDR3nt: TGTGCCAGCCTACAGGGTACTCTAGATACGCAGTATTTT
CDR3aa: CASLQGTLDTQYF

abundance: many
v_gene: TRBV7-9
d_gene: TRBD1
j_gene: TRBJ2-2
CDR3nt: TGTGCCAGCAGCCCGACAGGGGAGAACACCGGGGAGCTGTTTTTT
CDR3aa: CASSPTGENTGELFF

abundance: few
v_gene: TRBV12-3/TRBV12-4
d_gene: -
j_gene: TRBJ1-2
CDR3nt: TGTGCCAGCAGTTTACGGGGGGCGCGAGACTATGGCTACACCTTC
CDR3aa: CASSLRGARDYGYTF

abundance: many
v_gene: TRBV11-2
d_gene: TRBD2
j_gene: TRBJ2-3
CDR3nt: TGTGCCAGCAGCGGGACTAGCCTTTCGCAGGATACGCAGTATTTT
CDR3aa: CASSGTSLSQDTQYF

abundance: -
v_gene: TRBV2
d_gene: TRBD1
j_gene: TRBJ1-6
CDR3nt: TGTGCCAGCGGTGGACAGGGTGTGAATTCACCCCTCCATTTT
CDR3aa: CASGGQGVNSPLHF

abundance: few
v_gene: TRBV4-1
d_gene: -
j_gene: TRBJ2-3
CDR3nt: TGCGCCAGCAGCCAATCCGGGACTAGCACAGATACGCAGTATTTT
CDR3aa: CASSQSGTSTDTQYF

abundance: -
v_gene: TRBV6-2/TRBV6-3
d_gene: TRBD2
j_gene: TRBJ2-3
CDR3nt: TGTGCCAGCAGTTCCCTAGCGGGACCCACAGATACGCAGTATTTT
CDR3aa: CASSSLAGPTDTQYF

abundance: few
v_gene: TRBV28
d_gene: -
j_gene: TRBJ1-1
CDR3nt: TGTGCCAGCAGTCCCGTCGCGGCGAACACTGAAGCTTTCTTT
CDR3aa: CASSPVAANTEAFF

abundance: -
v_gene: TRBV7-9
d_gene: -
j_gene: TRBJ2-6
CDR3nt: TGTGCCAGCAGGGAGAGCTCTGGGGCCAACGTCCTGACTTTC
CDR3aa: CASRESSGANVLTF

abundance: -
v_gene: TRBV29-1
d_gene: -
j_gene: TRBJ2-2
CDR3nt: TGCAGCGTTGACCCTAACAGGGTTGAGGCCGGGGAGCTGTTTTTT
CDR3aa: CSVDPNRVEAGELFF

abundance: few
v_gene: TRBV29-1
d_gene: -
j_gene: TRBJ2-5
CDR3nt: TGCAGCGGAGCTGGAGGCGAAGAGACCCAGTACTTC
CDR3aa: CSGAGGEETQYF

abundance: few
v_gene: TRBV6-6
d_gene: TRBD2
j_gene: TRBJ2-7
CDR3nt: TGTGCCAGCAGCCGGACTAGATCTGTTGGTGAGCAGTACTTC
CDR3aa: CASSRTRSVGEQYF

abundance: -
v_gene: TRBV28
d_gene: -
j_gene: TRBJ2-4
CDR3nt: TGTGCCAGCAAGGGGAGGGGGGGCGGCAACATTCAGTACTTC
CDR3aa: CASKGRGGGNIQYF

abundance: few
v_gene: TRBV7-2
d_gene: TRBD2
j_gene: TRBJ2-7
CDR3nt: TGTGCCAGCAGTACTAGCGGGAGCTCCTACGAGCAGTACTTC
CDR3aa: CASSTSGSSYEQYF

abundance: few
v_gene: TRBV28
d_gene: TRBD2
j_gene: TRBJ2-2
CDR3nt: TGTGCCAGCAGTACTAGCGGGAGCAACACCGGGGAGCTGTTTTTT
CDR3aa: CASSTSGSNTGELFF

abundance: few
v_gene: TRBV7-8
d_gene: TRBD2
j_gene: TRBJ2-1
CDR3nt: TGTGCCAGCACCTCGGCTAGCGGGTCCCCCTACAATGAGCAGTTCTTC
CDR3aa: CASTSASGSPYNEQFF

abundance: few
v_gene: TRBV29-1
d_gene: -
j_gene: TRBJ1-4
CDR3nt: TGCAGCGTTGGAGGCAGGAATGAAAAACTGTTTTTT
CDR3aa: CSVGGRNEKLFF

abundance: many
v_gene: TRBV7-9
d_gene: TRBD1
j_gene: TRBJ2-7
CDR3nt: TGTGCCAGCAGCCCCAGGGACAGATGGTACGAGCAGTACTTC
CDR3aa: CASSPRDRWYEQYF

abundance: many
v_gene: TRBV4-3
d_gene: TRBD1
j_gene: TRBJ2-7
CDR3nt: TGCGCCAGCAGCCAAGCCCCCCTAAGGGGGCGCAAGTACGAGCAGTACTTC
CDR3aa: CASSQAPLRGRKYEQYF

abundance: few
v_gene: TRBV5-4
d_gene: -
j_gene: TRBJ1-1
CDR3nt: TGTGCCAGCAGCCTGGGGGGGCGCAGCCACGCGAGGACTGAAGCTTTCTTT
CDR3aa: CASSLGGRSHARTEAFF

abundance: many
v_gene: TRBV20-1
d_gene: -
j_gene: TRBJ2-7
CDR3nt: TGCAGTGCTAAGGGGGGCGGTCCATCCTACGAGCAGTACTTC
CDR3aa: CSAKGGGPSYEQYF

abundance: many
v_gene: TRBV12-3/TRBV12-4
d_gene: -
j_gene: TRBJ1-5
CDR3nt: TGTGCCAGCAGCCGGGACAGCAATCAGCCCCAGCATTTT
CDR3aa: CASSRDSNQPQHF